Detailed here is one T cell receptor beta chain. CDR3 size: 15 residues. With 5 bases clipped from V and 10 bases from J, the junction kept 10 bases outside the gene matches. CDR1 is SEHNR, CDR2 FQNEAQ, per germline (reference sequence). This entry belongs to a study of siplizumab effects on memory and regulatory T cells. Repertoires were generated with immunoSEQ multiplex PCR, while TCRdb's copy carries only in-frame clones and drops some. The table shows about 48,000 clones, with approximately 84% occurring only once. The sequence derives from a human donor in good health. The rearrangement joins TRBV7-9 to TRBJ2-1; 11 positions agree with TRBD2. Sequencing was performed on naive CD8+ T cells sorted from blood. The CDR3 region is CASSAGLAGPREQFF. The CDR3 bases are TGTGCCAGCAGCGCAGGACTAGCGGGCCCGAGGGAGCAGTTCTTC.